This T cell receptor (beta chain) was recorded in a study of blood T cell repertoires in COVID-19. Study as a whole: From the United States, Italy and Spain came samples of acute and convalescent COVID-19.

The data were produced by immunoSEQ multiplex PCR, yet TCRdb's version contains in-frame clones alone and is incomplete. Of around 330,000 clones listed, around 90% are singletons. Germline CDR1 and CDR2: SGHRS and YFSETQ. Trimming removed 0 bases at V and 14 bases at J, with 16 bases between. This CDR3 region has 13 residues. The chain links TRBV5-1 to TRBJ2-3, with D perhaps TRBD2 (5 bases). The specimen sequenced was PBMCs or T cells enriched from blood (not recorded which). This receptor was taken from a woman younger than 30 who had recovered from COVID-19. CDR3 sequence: CASSLAIAGTRYF. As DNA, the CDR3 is TGCGCCAGCAGCTTGGCCATCGCGGGTACTCGGTATTTT. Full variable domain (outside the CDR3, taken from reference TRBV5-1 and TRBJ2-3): KAGVTQTPRYLIKTRGQQVTLSCSPISGHRSVSWYQQTPGQGLQFLFEYFSETQRNKGNFPGRFSGRQFSNSRSEMNVSTLELGDSALYLCASSLAIAGTRYFGPGTRLTVL.